This T cell receptor beta chain originates from a study of PD-1 blockade in classical Hodgkin lymphoma (dated by TCRdb to the early 2020s). Some background on the complete study: Nivolumab dosing was 3 mg/kg intravenously every 2 weeks, continuing until either disease progression or unacceptable toxicity. The study used CyTOF and TCR beta sequencing to define a peripheral blood immune signature of response to PD-1 blockade in classical Hodgkin lymphoma.

This sample's time point label indicates: cycle 4 day 1 (C4D1), after about 6 weeks of nivolumab. Every trial patient had relapsed after autologous stem cell transplantation, and cohorts A, B and C differed in prior brentuximab vedotin exposure. The trial cohort comprised some 60 patients with relapsed/refractory classical Hodgkin lymphoma whose best overall responses were complete response, partial response or progressive disease. Trial patients were treated with single-agent nivolumab in the multi-cohort phase II CheckMate 205 trial. Best overall response was determined by an independent review committee according to the 2007 International Working Group response criteria. Trial PBMCs were obtained immediately prior to nivolumab initiation (C1D1) and on therapy at cycle 2 day 1 and cycle 4 day 1. Peripheral blood was collected in 8 mL Vacutainer Cell Preparation Tubes, from which PBMCs were isolated by centrifugation and then cryopreserved.

V loses 5 bases, J loses 3 bases, and the germline ends lie 10 bases apart. From the cysteine up to the phenylalanine, the CDR3 has a length of 13 residues. Only the CDR3 portion is preserved as DNA: 39 bases, with reading frame beginning at the first base. CDR1 KGHSH and CDR2 LQKENI are derived from the germline V gene. Remarks on this clone: Its antigen is not yet known. Base qualities are missing; no much larger clone stands one base away.

The full study reports these points: Baseline TCR diversity was reported as lower in newly diagnosed patients than in healthy donors, and lower still in relapsed/refractory patients. By C4D1, a significant rise was seen in CD4+ TCR diversity but not in CD8+ TCR diversity (p=0.0027 vs p=0.16), and the rise was most apparent among complete responders (p=0.02). The study was limited to a single clinical trial cohort, and causes of repertoire differences, possibly disease activity or prior therapy, remained undefined. Lower diversity was seen in patients whose nivolumab began less than 1 year after ASCT, and these patients were left out of later analyses so that immune reconstitution would not confound the results. Trial patients with a complete response had baseline diversity similar to that of newly diagnosed patients, while partial responders and progressors had significantly lower diversity.

Genomic DNA was isolated using the Qiagen DNeasy kit from unsorted PBMCs as well as from negatively selected CD4+ and CD8+ fractions. Amplification of TCR beta CDR3 regions was done by immunoSEQ multiplex PCR with primers that anneal to V and J segments. Amplification bias was minimized using a synthetic immune receptor repertoire, and residual bias was removed computationally after sequencing. In the paper's pipeline: Repertoire diversity was quantified as the Shannon entropy index using custom Python scripts. Unsorted, CD4+ and CD8+ repertoires were examined separately, except in combined analyses, for which CD4+ and CD8+ sequences were merged in silico. Clonal expansion was defined as a frequency increase of at least 2-fold after treatment compared with C1D1, and clones undetected at baseline were assigned a pseudocount of 0.5. Clones with 0 or 1 copy at C1D1 were defined as singleton clones, while clones with 2 or more copies were defined as non-singleton clones. By matching protein sequences in sorted samples from the same patient, clones expanded in unsorted samples were annotated as CD4+, CD8+ or unknown. Wilcoxon tests on paired samples were used to test changes in diversity from C1D1 to C4D1. TCRdb holds this immuneACCESS table with in-frame rearrangements only. Some clones are missing; in checked studies, unresolved V genes explain under half, and the rest has no known cause. That table furnishes V, J and clone size, whereas the DNA furnished D and trimming. The sample yields tens of thousands of clones; 60% to 80% were counted once. Under 20% of the sample comes from the top ten.

The sample was peripheral blood mononuclear cells (PBMCs), taken before the fourth cycle of nivolumab. Recombination connected TRBV18 to TRBJ1-1; tentative D gene TRBD1, with 5 bases matching. The clonotype comes from a human donor with classical Hodgkin lymphoma. Here is the DNA: TGTGCCAGCTCATCGTTGGGGGACACTGAAGCTTTCTTT. The translation is CASSSLGDTEAFF.